This record looks at one T cell receptor beta chain sequence and its context. This specimen comes from a study of blood T cell repertoires in COVID-19. For the study at large: Samples taken during acute and convalescent COVID-19 were collected in the United States, Italy and Spain. The analysed material was cDNA or gDNA that came from T cells, B-cell-depleted T cells, or PBMCs.

Sequencing was performed with immunoSEQ multiplex PCR; in TCRdb, only in-frame clones are kept and a portion is missing. Of under 300,000 clones listed, approximately 80% are singletons. Germline CDR1 SGHKS, CDR2 YYEKEE (reference sequence). This CDR3 region has 15 residues. Trimming removed 3 bases at V and 0 bases at J, with 13 bases between. The V gene is TRBV5-5, the J gene TRBJ2-7; TRBD1 is a possible D gene (6 bases). The sample taken for sequencing was peripheral blood. The origin of this receptor is a woman of 80 years or more with acute or convalescent COVID-19. The CDR3 spells CASSWTVSSSYEQYF. CDR3 DNA: TGTGCCAGCAGCTGGACAGTGTCGAGCTCCTACGAGCAGTACTTC. The variable domain in full, completed from reference TRBV5-5 and TRBJ2-7, reads DAGVTQSPTHLIKTRGQQVTLRCSPISGHKSVSWYQQVLGQGPQFIFQYYEKEERGRGNFPDRFSARQFPNYSSELNVNALLLGDSALYLCASSWTVSSSYEQYFGPGTRLTVT.